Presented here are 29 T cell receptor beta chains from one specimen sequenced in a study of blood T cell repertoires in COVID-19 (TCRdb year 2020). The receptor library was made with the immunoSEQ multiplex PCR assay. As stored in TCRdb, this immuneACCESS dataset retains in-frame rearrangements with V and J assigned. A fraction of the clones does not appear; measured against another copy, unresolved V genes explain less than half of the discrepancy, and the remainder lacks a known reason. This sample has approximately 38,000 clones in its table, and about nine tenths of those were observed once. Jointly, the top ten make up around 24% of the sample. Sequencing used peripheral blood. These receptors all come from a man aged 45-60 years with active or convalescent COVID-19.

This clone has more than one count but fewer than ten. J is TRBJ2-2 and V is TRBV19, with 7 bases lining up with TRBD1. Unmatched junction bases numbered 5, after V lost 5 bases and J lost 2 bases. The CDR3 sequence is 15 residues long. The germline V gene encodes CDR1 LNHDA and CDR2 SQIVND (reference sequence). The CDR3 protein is CASSSWDRNTGELFF. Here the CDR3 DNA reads TGTGCCAGTAGTTCCTGGGACAGAAACACCGGGGAGCTGTTTTTT.

As DNA, the CDR3 is TGTGCCAGCAGCTCGAGGAGTCCCAGCACAGATACGCAGTATTTT. Protein product: CASSSRSPSTDTQYF. The chain employs TRBV7-3 and TRBJ2-3; the D is unclear. Trimming cost V 4 bases and J 0 bases, with 11 bases left between them. The CDR3 spans 15 residues. The germline gives CDR1 SGHTA, CDR2 FQGTGA.

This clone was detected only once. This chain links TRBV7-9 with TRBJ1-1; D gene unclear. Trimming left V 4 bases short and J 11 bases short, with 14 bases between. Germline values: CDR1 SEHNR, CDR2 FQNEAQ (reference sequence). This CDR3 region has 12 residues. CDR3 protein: CASSSASGVAFF. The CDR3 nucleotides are TGTGCCAGCAGCTCAGCGAGCGGCGTGGCTTTCTTT.

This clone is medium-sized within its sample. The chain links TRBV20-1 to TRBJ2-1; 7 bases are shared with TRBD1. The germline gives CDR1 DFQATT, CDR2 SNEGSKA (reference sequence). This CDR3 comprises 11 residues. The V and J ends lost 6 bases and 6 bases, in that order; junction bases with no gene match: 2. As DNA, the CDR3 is TGCAGTGCGGCAGGGGGCAATGAGCAGTTCTTC. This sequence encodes CSAAGGNEQFF.

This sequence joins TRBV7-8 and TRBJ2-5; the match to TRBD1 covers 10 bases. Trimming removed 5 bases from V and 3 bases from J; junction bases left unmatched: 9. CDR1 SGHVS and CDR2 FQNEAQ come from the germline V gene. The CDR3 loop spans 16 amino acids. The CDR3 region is CASSHRPGTGEETQYF. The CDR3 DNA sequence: TGTGCCAGCAGCCACCGTCCCGGGACAGGGGAAGAGACCCAGTACTTC.

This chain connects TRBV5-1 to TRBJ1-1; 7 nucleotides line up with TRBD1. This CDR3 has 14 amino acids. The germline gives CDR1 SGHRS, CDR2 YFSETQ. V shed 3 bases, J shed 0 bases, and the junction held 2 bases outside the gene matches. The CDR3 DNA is TGCGCCAGCAGCTCGGACAGGATGAACACTGAAGCTTTCTTT. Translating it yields CASSSDRMNTEAFF.

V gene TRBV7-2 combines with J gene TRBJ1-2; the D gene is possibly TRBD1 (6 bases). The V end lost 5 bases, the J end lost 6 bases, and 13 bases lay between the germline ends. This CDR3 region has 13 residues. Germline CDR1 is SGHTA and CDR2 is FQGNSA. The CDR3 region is CASSRQVLDGYTF. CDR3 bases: TGTGCCAGCAGCCGACAGGTTCTAGATGGCTACACCTTC.

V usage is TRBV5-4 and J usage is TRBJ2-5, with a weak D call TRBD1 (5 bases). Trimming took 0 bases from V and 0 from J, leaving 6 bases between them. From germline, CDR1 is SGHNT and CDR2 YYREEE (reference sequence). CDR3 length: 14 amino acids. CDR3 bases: TGTGCCAGCAGCTTGGCAGGGAACCAAGAGACCCAGTACTTC. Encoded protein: CASSLAGNQETQYF.

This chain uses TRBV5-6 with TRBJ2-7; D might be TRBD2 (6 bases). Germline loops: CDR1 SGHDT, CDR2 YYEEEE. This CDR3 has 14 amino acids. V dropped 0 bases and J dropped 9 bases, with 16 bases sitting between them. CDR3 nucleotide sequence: TGTGCCAGCAGCTTGGGACTAGACGGACGCGGGCAGTACTTC. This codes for CASSLGLDGRGQYF.

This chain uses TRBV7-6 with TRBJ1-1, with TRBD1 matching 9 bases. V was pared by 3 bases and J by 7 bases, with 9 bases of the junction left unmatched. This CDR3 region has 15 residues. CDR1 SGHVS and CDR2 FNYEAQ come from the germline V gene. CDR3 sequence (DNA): TGTGCCAGCAGCTTCCCAGGACAGGGGCTTGATGAAGCTTTCTTT. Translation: CASSFPGQGLDEAFF.

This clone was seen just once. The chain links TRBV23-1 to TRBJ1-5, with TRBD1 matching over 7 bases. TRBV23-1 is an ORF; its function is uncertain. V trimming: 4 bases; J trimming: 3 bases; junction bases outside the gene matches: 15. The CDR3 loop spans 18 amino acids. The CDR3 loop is CASSLGPQNRGANQPQHF. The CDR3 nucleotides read TGCGCCAGCAGTCTCGGACCACAAAACAGGGGAGCCAATCAGCCCCAGCATTTT.

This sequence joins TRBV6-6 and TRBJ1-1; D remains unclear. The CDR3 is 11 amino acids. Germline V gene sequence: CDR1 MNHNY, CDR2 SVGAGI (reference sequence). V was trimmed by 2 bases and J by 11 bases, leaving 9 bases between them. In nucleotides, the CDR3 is TGTGCCAGCAGTTACACAGTAAATGCTTTCTTT. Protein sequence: CASSYTVNAFF.

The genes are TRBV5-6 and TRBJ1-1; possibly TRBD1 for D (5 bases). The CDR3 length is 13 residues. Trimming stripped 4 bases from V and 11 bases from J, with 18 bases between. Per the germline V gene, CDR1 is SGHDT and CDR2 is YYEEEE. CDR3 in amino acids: CASSREAGQGAFF. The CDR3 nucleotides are TGTGCCAGCAGCCGCGAGGCAGGGCAAGGGGCTTTCTTT.

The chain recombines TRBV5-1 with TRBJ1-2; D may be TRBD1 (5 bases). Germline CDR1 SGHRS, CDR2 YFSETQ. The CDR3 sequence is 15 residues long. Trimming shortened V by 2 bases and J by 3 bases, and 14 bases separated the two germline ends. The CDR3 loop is CASSFSGAADYGYTF. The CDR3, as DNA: TGCGCCAGCAGCTTTAGTGGGGCAGCAGACTATGGCTACACCTTC.

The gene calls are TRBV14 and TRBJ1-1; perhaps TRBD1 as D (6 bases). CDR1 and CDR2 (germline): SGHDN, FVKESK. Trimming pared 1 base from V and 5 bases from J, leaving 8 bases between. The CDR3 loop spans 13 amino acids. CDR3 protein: CASSQVRGTEAFF. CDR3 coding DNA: TGTGCCAGCAGCCAAGTTAGGGGGACTGAAGCTTTCTTT.

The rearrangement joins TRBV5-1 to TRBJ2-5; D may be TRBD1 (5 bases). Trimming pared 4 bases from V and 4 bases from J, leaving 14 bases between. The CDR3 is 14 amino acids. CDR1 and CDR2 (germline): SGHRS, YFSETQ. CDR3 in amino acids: CASSDQGYGETQYF. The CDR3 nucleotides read TGCGCCAGCAGCGATCAGGGTTATGGAGAGACCCAGTACTTC.

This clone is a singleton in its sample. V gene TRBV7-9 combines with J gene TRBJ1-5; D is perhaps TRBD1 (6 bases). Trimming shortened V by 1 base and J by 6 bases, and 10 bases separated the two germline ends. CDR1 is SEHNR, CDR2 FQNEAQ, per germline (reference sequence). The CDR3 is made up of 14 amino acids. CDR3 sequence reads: CASSLGGGGQPQHF. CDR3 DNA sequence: TGTGCCAGCAGCTTAGGAGGGGGTGGTCAGCCCCAGCATTTT.

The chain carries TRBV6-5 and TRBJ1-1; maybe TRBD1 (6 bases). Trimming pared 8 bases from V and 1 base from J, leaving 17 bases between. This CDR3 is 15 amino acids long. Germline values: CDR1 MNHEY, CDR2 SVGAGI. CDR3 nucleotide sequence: TGTGCCAGCTGCCTGGCAGGGGCGGGGAACACTGAAGCTTTCTTT. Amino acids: CASCLAGAGNTEAFF.

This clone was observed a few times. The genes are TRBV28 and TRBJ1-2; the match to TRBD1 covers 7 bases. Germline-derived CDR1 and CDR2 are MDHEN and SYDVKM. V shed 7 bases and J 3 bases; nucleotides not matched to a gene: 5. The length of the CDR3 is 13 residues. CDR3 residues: CASNRDRHYGYTF. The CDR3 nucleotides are TGTGCCAGCAATAGGGACAGACACTATGGCTACACCTTC.

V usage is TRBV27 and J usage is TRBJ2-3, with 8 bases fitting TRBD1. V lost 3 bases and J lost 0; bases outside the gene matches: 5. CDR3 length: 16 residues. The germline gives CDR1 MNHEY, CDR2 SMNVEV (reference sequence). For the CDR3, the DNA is TGTGCCAGCAGTTTTATGAGGACAGGGAGCACAGATACGCAGTATTTT. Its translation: CASSFMRTGSTDTQYF.

The CDR3 spells CASSLTHGTGELFF. In nucleotides, the CDR3 is TGCGCCAGCAGCTTAACCCACGGCACCGGGGAGCTGTTTTTT. The J gene is TRBJ2-2, the V gene TRBV5-1; no reliable D call. This CDR3 has 14 residues. Germline CDR1 is SGHRS and CDR2 is YFSETQ. V lost 2 bases and J 4 bases, leaving 9 bases between the germline ends.

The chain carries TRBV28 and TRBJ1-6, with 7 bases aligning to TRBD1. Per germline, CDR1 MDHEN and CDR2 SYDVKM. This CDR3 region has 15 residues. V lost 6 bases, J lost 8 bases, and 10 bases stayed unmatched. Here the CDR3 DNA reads TGTGCCAGCAGGACCCGGGGGGGACAGTATTCACCCCTCCACTTT. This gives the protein CASRTRGGQYSPLHF.

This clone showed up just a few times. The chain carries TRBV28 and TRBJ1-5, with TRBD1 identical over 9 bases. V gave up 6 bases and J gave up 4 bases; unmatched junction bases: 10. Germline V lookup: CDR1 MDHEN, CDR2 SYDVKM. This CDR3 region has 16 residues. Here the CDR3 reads CASRVPGQGFNQPQHF. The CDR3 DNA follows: TGTGCCAGCAGGGTCCCGGGACAGGGTTTTAATCAGCCCCAGCATTTT.

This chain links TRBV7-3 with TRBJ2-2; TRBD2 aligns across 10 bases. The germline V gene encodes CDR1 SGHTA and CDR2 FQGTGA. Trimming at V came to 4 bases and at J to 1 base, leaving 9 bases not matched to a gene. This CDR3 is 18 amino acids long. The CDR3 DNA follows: TGTGCCAGCAGCTCCCCTAGCGGGAGTGTTCGGAACACCGGGGAGCTGTTTTTT. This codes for CASSSPSGSVRNTGELFF.

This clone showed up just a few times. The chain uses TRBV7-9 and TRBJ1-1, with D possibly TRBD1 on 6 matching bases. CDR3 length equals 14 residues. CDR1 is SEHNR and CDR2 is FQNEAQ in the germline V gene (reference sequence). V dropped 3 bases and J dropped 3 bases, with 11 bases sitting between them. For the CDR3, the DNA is TGTGCCAGCAGCTTCATGAACAGGGACACTGAAGCTTTCTTT. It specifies CASSFMNRDTEAFF.

For the CDR3, the DNA is TGTGCCAGCAGCTTGGAACAGACCCTGAACACTGAAGCTTTCTTT. Translation: CASSLEQTLNTEAFF. The gene calls are TRBV5-4 and TRBJ1-1; no clear D. Trimming took off 0 bases at V and 0 bases at J, with 9 bases between the two ends. Germline V gene sequence: CDR1 SGHNT, CDR2 YYREEE (reference sequence). CDR3 length: 15 residues. The variable domain in full, with the rest retrieved from reference TRBV5-4 and TRBJ1-1, is ETGVTQSPTHLIKTRGQQVTLRCSSQSGHNTVSWYQQALGQGPQFIFQYYREEENGRGNFPPRFSGLQFPNYSSELNVNALELDDSALYLCASSLEQTLNTEAFFGQGTRLTVV.

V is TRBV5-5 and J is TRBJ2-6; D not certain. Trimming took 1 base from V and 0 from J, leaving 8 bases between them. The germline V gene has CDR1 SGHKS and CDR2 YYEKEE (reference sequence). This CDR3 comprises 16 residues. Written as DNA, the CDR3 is TGTGCCAGCAGCTTGATCGCAGGCTCTGGGGCCAACGTCCTGACTTTC. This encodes CASSLIAGSGANVLTF.

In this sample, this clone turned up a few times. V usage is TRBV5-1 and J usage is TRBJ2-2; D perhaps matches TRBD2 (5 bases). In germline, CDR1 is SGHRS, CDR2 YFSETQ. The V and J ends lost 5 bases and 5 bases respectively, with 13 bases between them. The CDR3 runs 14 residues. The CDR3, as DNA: TGCGCCAGCAGTCGGGATACGGAGACCGGGGAGCTGTTTTTT. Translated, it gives CASSRDTETGELFF.

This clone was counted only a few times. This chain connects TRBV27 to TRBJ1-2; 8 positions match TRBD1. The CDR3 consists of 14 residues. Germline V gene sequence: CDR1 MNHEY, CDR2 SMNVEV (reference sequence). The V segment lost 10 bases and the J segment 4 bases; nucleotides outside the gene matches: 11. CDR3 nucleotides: TGTGCCACCAGCGGATCAGACAGGGGCTATGGCTACACCTTC. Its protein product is CATSGSDRGYGYTF.